These 5 T cell receptor beta chains came from one sample sequenced in a study of T cell changes during pregnancy in multiple sclerosis. The table came from immunoSEQ multiplex PCR; TCRdb's copy has only in-frame clones and leaves some out. The table lists 70,000 to 95,000 clones, 94% of them singletons. The sample was peripheral blood, taken after pregnancy. The receptors originated from a female donor in good health, enrolled as a control in a pregnancy study.

This chain links TRBV10-3 with TRBJ2-5; possibly TRBD1 for D (6 bases). The CDR3 is 15 amino acids. CDR1 and CDR2 from the germline V gene are ENHRY and SYGVKD. Trimming took off 10 bases at V and 5 bases at J, with 23 bases between the two ends. The CDR3, as DNA: TGTGCCACCGGTAGCCGGGACACGTTTGAGGAGACCCAGTACTTC. It yields the protein CATGSRDTFEETQYF.

This clone was seen more than once but under ten times. V gene TRBV2 combines with J gene TRBJ2-1, with TRBD1 identical over 9 bases. CDR3 length: 15 residues. V lost 10 bases, J lost 3 bases, and 10 bases stayed unmatched. Germline lookup yields CDR1 SNHLY and CDR2 FYNNEI. In DNA form, the CDR3 reads TGTGCCACCAAAAGGGGGACAGGGAACTACAATGAGCAGTTCTTC. Translated: CATKRGTGNYNEQFF.

This sequence joins TRBV19 and TRBJ1-1; TRBD1 agrees at 9 bases. Losses at the gene ends were 2 bases for V and 4 bases for J; bases not matched to a gene: 2. The length of the CDR3 is 14 residues. Germline lookup yields CDR1 LNHDA and CDR2 SQIVND (reference sequence). DNA for the CDR3: TGTGCCAGTAGTATAACAGGGGGCATCACTGAAGCTTTCTTT. Translated: CASSITGGITEAFF.

The rearrangement joins TRBV29-1 to TRBJ2-1; a weak D match, TRBD1 (5 bases). CDR1 is SQVTM and CDR2 is ANQGSEA in the germline V gene. The V end lost 3 bases, the J end lost 9 bases, and 12 bases lay between the germline ends. The CDR3 runs to 12 residues. CDR3 in DNA: TGCAGCGTTGATTGGGCTCAGGGTGAGCAGTTCTTC. This encodes CSVDWAQGEQFF.

The V call is TRBV28, the J call TRBJ1-1, with D uncertain. The length of the CDR3 is 13 residues. Germline loops: CDR1 MDHEN, CDR2 SYDVKM. Trimming stripped 4 bases from V and 0 bases from J, with 6 bases between. The CDR3 protein is CASSYSMNTEAFF. DNA of the CDR3: TGTGCCAGCAGTTATAGTATGAACACTGAAGCTTTCTTT. Full variable domain (rest looked up from reference TRBV28 and TRBJ1-1): DVKVTQSSRYLVKRTGEKVFLECVQDMDHENMFWYRQDPGLGLRLIYFSYDVKMKEKGDIPEGYSVSREKKERFSLILESASTNQTSMYLCASSYSMNTEAFFGQGTRLTVV.